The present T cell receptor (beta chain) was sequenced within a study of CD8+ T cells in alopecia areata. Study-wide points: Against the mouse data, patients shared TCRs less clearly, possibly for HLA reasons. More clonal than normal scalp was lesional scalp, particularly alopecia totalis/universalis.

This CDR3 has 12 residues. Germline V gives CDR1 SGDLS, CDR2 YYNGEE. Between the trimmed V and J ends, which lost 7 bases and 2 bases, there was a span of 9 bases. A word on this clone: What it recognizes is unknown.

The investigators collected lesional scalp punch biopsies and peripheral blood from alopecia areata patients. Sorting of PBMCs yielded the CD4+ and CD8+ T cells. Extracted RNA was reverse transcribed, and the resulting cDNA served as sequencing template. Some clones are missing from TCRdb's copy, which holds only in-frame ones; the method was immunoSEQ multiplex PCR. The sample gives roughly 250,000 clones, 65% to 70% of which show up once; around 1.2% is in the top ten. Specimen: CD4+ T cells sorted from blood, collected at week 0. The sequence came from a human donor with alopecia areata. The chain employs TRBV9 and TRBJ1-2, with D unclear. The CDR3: CASSKVNYGYTF. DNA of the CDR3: TGTGCCAGCTCCAAGGTCAACTATGGCTACACCTTC.